The T cell receptor (beta chain) under discussion was sequenced for a study of blood T cell repertoires in COVID-19. Study background: Samples came from the United States, Italy and Spain, spanning acute and convalescent COVID-19. Sources were T cells, B-cell-depleted T cells, or PBMCs; the material itself was cDNA or gDNA.

Study processing details: Estimation of nucleated cell counts was performed using reference gene primer amplification. Repertoires were generated with immunoSEQ multiplex PCR, while TCRdb's copy carries only in-frame clones and drops some. The V and J calls and clone size are taken from that table; D and trimming were inferred from the DNA. This table holds a few hundred thousand clones, approximately 84% found once. Germline V gene lookup returns CDR1 SEHNR and CDR2 FQNEAQ (reference sequence). The length of the CDR3 is 14 residues. With 3 bases clipped from V and 1 base from J, the junction kept 1 base outside the gene matches. Enrolment of Seattle patients took place during active infection, and they were followed longitudinally.

Sequenced: peripheral blood. The rearrangement uses TRBV7-9 and TRBJ1-1; 8 bases are a match to TRBD1. The clonotype was recovered from a person aged 65 to 79 with COVID-19, enrolled during active disease. The CDR3 sequence: CASSFGQGNTEAFF. The CDR3, as DNA: TGTGCCAGCAGCTTTGGACAGGGGAACACTGAAGCTTTCTTT.